The present T cell receptor (beta chain) was sequenced within a study of blood T cell repertoires in COVID-19. This CDR3 spans 16 amino acids. Germline CDR1 and CDR2: MDHEN and SYDVKM. Trimming stripped 3 bases from V and 0 bases from J, with 12 bases between. This clone was counted between two and nine times. The data were produced by immunoSEQ multiplex PCR, yet TCRdb's version contains in-frame clones alone and is incomplete. The sample yields about 250,000 clones, approximately 86% seen once. Sequences were obtained from peripheral blood. The TCR sequence derives from an older woman who had recovered from COVID-19. This chain connects TRBV28 to TRBJ1-5; possibly TRBD1 for D (6 bases). The CDR3: CASSFGVGGSNQPQHF. Here the CDR3 DNA reads TGTGCCAGCAGTTTCGGGGTAGGGGGTAGCAATCAGCCCCAGCATTTT.